These T cell receptor beta chains were read from a single sample in a study of cytomegalovirus exposure and HLA in healthy donors. Some clones are missing from TCRdb's copy, which holds only in-frame ones; the method was immunoSEQ multiplex PCR. The top ten hold just over 3% of the sample, which has about 260,000 clones, less than 95% seen once. Material: PBMCs. These receptors were collected from a woman between 25 and 40 years old in good health and CMV-seronegative. Each CDR3 is given with its conserved first and last residue. A D gene is named only where the DNA matches it firmly. Some rows mark clone size as missing; the rest say once, few, many or name a class of expanded clone.

J gene	V gene	clone size	D gene	CDR3 protein	CDR3 DNA
TRBJ2-6	TRBV7-2	.	.	CASSLVPGLSSGANVLTF	TGTGCCAGCAGCTTAGTCCCCGGGTTAAGCTCTGGGGCCAACGTCCTGACTTTC
TRBJ2-1	TRBV6-5	.	.	CASSYSRVNEQFF	TGTGCCAGCAGTTACTCGAGGGTCAATGAGCAGTTCTTC
TRBJ2-7	TRBV19	.	TRBD2	CASSIFPGGTYEQYF	TGTGCCAGTAGTATTTTTCCGGGAGGGACCTACGAGCAGTACTTC
TRBJ1-5	TRBV28	.	.	CASTPALQPQHF	TGTGCCAGCACTCCGGCTCTACAGCCCCAGCATTTT
TRBJ1-1	TRBV4-2	.	TRBD1	CASRDWGQMNTEAFF	TGTGCCAGCAGAGATTGGGGACAGATGAACACTGAAGCTTTCTTT
TRBJ1-1	TRBV2	.	.	CASRAGAEAFF	TGTGCCAGCAGGGCCGGGGCTGAAGCTTTCTTT
TRBJ1-5	TRBV18	.	.	CASSLAGEYQPQHF	TGTGCCAGCTCATTGGCAGGGGAGTATCAGCCCCAGCATTTT
TRBJ1-4	TRBV5-4	few	.	CASSQQGSKEKLFF	TGTGCCAGCAGCCAACAGGGAAGTAAGGAAAAACTGTTTTTT
TRBJ2-2	TRBV7-8	.	.	CASSLAWETGELFF	TGTGCCAGCAGCTTAGCGTGGGAAACCGGGGAGCTGTTTTTT
TRBJ2-7	TRBV9	.	.	CASSVDWGSTYEQYF	TGTGCCAGCAGCGTAGATTGGGGTTCTACCTACGAGCAGTACTTC
TRBJ2-7	TRBV2	once	TRBD1	CASRDRDRMVEQYF	TGTGCCAGCAGGGATCGGGACAGGATGGTCGAGCAGTACTTC
TRBJ2-4	TRBV4-2	.	.	CASSQVGRPNSAKNIQYF	TGTGCCAGCAGCCAAGTTGGCAGACCTAATTCAGCCAAAAACATTCAGTACTTC
TRBJ2-1	TRBV15	.	.	CATSREPGWYNNEQFF	TGTGCCACCAGCAGAGAACCGGGATGGTACAACAATGAGCAGTTCTTC
TRBJ2-1	TRBV7-3	.	.	CASSLNRGEVFF	TGTGCCAGCAGCTTAAATCGCGGAGAGGTTTTCTTC
TRBJ2-7	TRBV29-1	.	.	CSVATGKNYEQYF	TGCAGCGTTGCAACAGGGAAAAACTACGAGCAGTACTTC
TRBJ2-1	TRBV18	.	.	CASSSPQQDLYNEQFF	TGTGCCAGCTCATCTCCTCAGCAGGACCTGTACAATGAGCAGTTCTTC
TRBJ2-5	TRBV4-1	.	.	CASSQEGPQVSPLETQYF	TGCGCCAGCAGCCAAGAAGGGCCGCAGGTTTCCCCGCTGGAGACCCAGTACTTC
TRBJ1-2	TRBV27	once	TRBD1	CASSLGTGVAAGYTF	TGTGCCAGCAGTCTCGGGACAGGGGTAGCGGCTGGCTACACCTTC
TRBJ1-2	TRBV9	.	.	CASSVEQNYGYTF	TGTGCCAGCAGCGTAGAACAAAACTATGGCTACACCTTC
TRBJ2-1	TRBV25-1	once	.	CASSETGTEFF	TGTGCCAGCAGTGAAACCGGGACCGAGTTCTTC
TRBJ2-2	TRBV7-9	.	TRBD2	CASSFRLAGGIANTGELFF	TGTGCCAGCAGCTTCCGACTAGCGGGAGGGATCGCGAACACCGGGGAGCTGTTTTTT
TRBJ1-4	TRBV2	.	TRBD1	CASSGGQFNEKLFF	TGTGCCAGCAGTGGGGGACAGTTTAATGAAAAACTGTTTTTT
TRBJ2-5	TRBV7-9	.	.	CASNNQQGLQETQYF	TGTGCCAGCAACAACCAGCAGGGCTTACAAGAGACCCAGTACTTC
TRBJ2-7	TRBV12-5	.	.	CASGDPGTNYEQYF	TGTGCTAGTGGGGATCCCGGGACAAACTACGAGCAGTACTTC
TRBJ1-5	TRBV19	.	.	CASAGDSNQPQHF	TGTGCCAGTGCAGGCGATAGCAATCAGCCCCAGCATTTT
TRBJ2-2	TRBV25-1	.	.	CASSPRDTGELFF	TGTGCCAGCAGCCCCAGGGACACCGGGGAGCTGTTTTTT
TRBJ2-7	TRBV11-2	.	.	CASSLATYEQYF	TGTGCCAGCAGCCTCGCAACCTACGAGCAGTACTTC
TRBJ2-7	TRBV11-2	.	.	CASTHLSYEQYF	TGTGCCAGCACTCATTTATCCTACGAGCAGTACTTC
TRBJ2-7	TRBV7-2	.	.	CASSAYGEQYF	TGTGCCAGCAGCGCGTACGGCGAGCAGTACTTC
TRBJ2-7	TRBV6-1	.	.	CASSEASIGDTRSYEQYF	TGTGCCAGCAGTGAAGCATCCATAGGCGATACCCGCTCCTACGAGCAGTACTTC
TRBJ2-7	TRBV28	.	.	CASSPFGGYEQYF	TGTGCCAGCAGCCCATTCGGGGGATACGAGCAGTACTTC
TRBJ2-7	TRBV27	.	.	CASSLAGSHEQYF	TGTGCCAGCAGTTTAGCAGGTTCCCACGAGCAGTACTTC
TRBJ1-2	TRBV5-4	.	TRBD1	CASRHRDRGAGYTF	TGTGCCAGCAGGCACCGGGACAGGGGAGCGGGCTACACCTTC
TRBJ2-1	TRBV6-6	.	TRBD2	CASSSEISGSYNEQFF	TGTGCCAGCAGTTCTGAAATTAGCGGGAGCTACAATGAGCAGTTCTTC
TRBJ2-7	TRBV27	.	TRBD2	CASGSGRPSLAYEQYF	TGTGCCAGCGGTAGCGGGAGGCCGAGCCTAGCCTACGAGCAGTACTTC
TRBJ1-1	TRBV19	.	.	CASSLGTDTEAFF	TGTGCCAGTAGTCTCGGGACCGATACAGAAGCTTTCTTT
TRBJ2-7	TRBV11-2	.	TRBD2	CASSASGRKVGEQYF	TGTGCCAGCAGCGCTAGCGGGAGGAAGGTAGGCGAGCAGTACTTC
TRBJ1-4	TRBV9	.	TRBD1	CASSSGQGGEKLFF	TGTGCCAGCAGCTCTGGACAGGGGGGTGAAAAACTGTTTTTT
TRBJ2-5	TRBV7-7	.	.	CASSLAGAQETQYF	TGTGCCAGCAGCTTAGCCGGAGCCCAAGAGACCCAGTACTTC
TRBJ2-7	TRBV4-3	.	TRBD2	CASSQDPPLGLAGGIYEQYF	TGCGCCAGCAGCCAAGATCCCCCCCTGGGACTAGCGGGAGGTATCTACGAGCAGTACTTC
TRBJ2-3	TRBV7-2	.	TRBD1	CATGMGQNTDTQYF	TGTGCCACCGGAATGGGACAGAACACAGATACGCAGTATTTT
TRBJ1-2	TRBV9	.	.	CASSGSGEGYTF	TGTGCCAGCAGCGGCTCCGGGGAAGGCTACACCTTC
TRBJ2-1	TRBV7-9	once	TRBD2	CASSHTSGGYNEQFF	TGTGCCAGCAGCCATACTAGCGGGGGCTACAATGAGCAGTTCTTC
TRBJ2-6	TRBV4-1	.	.	CASSIQGRGANVLTF	TGCGCCAGCAGCATTCAGGGGCGAGGGGCCAACGTCCTGACTTTC
TRBJ2-7	TRBV27	.	TRBD1	CASSYLGQGYEQYF	TGTGCCAGCAGTTACCTGGGACAGGGCTACGAGCAGTACTTC
TRBJ2-2	TRBV4-3	.	.	CASSQEGGSSPGELFF	TGCGCCAGCAGCCAAGAAGGGGGTTCGTCTCCCGGGGAGCTGTTTTTT
TRBJ1-5	TRBV5-1	few	.	CASSLAGGQGQPQHF	TGCGCCAGCAGCTTGGCCGGGGGCCAGGGTCAGCCCCAGCATTTT
TRBJ1-2	TRBV6-5	few	TRBD1	CASRDRGSENYGYTF	TGTGCCAGCAGGGACAGGGGGTCGGAGAACTATGGCTACACCTTC
TRBJ1-1	TRBV5-6	.	.	CASSLEQSQGAFF	TGTGCCAGCAGCTTAGAACAGAGTCAAGGGGCTTTCTTT
TRBJ2-1	TRBV28	.	TRBD2	CASSLRTSGSKNNEQFF	TGTGCCAGCAGTTTGCGGACTAGCGGGAGTAAGAACAATGAGCAGTTCTTC
TRBJ2-3	TRBV9	once	TRBD2	CASSVATSGSTDTQYF	TGTGCCAGCAGCGTAGCGACTAGCGGAAGCACAGATACGCAGTATTTT
TRBJ2-7	TRBV11-3	.	TRBD2	CASSLIAGGIYEQYF	TGTGCCAGCAGTCTTATAGCGGGAGGGATCTACGAGCAGTACTTC
TRBJ2-7	TRBV5-1	.	TRBD2	CASRVLAGYEQYF	TGCGCCAGCAGAGTCCTAGCGGGGTACGAGCAGTACTTC
TRBJ2-7	TRBV9	.	.	CASSVGYTASAYEQYF	TGTGCCAGCAGCGTAGGTTATACGGCTAGCGCCTACGAGCAGTACTTC
TRBJ2-3	TRBV4-3	.	.	CASSQALFEGSSTDTQYF	TGCGCCAGCAGCCAAGCGCTTTTTGAGGGGTCTAGCACAGATACGCAGTATTTT
TRBJ2-1	TRBV4-3	.	TRBD2	CASSQDPPRSGGYNEQFF	TGCGCCAGCAGCCAAGATCCCCCTCGTAGCGGGGGTTACAATGAGCAGTTCTTC
TRBJ2-7	TRBV4-1	few	TRBD2	CASSQGLLAATYEQYF	TGCGCCAGCAGCCAAGGCCTGCTAGCGGCTACCTACGAGCAGTACTTC
TRBJ2-5	TRBV6-6	.	.	CASSPTGQETQYF	TGTGCCAGCAGTCCGACAGGACAAGAGACCCAGTACTTC